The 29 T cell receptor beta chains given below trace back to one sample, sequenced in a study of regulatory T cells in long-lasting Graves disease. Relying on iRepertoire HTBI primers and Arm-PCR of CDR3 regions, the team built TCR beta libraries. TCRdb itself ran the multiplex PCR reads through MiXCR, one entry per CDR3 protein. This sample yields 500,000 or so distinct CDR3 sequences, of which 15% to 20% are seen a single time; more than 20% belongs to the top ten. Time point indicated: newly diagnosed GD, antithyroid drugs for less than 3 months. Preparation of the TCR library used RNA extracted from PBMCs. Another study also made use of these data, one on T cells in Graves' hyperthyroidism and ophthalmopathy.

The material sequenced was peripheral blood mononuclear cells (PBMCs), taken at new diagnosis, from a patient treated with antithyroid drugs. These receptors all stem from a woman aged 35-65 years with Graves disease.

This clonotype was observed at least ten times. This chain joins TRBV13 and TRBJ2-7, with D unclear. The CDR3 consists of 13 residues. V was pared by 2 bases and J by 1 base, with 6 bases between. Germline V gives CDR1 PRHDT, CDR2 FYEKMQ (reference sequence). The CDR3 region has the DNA TGTGCCAGCAGCTTACCCCTTTCCTACGAGCAGTACTTC. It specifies CASSLPLSYEQYF.

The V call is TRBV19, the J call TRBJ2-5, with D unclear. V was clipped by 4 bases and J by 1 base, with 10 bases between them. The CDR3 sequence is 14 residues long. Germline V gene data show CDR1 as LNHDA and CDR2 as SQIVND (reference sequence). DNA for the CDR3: TGTGCCAGTAGTACAGCGTACAGCCAAGAGACCCAGTACTTC. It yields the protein CASSTAYSQETQYF.

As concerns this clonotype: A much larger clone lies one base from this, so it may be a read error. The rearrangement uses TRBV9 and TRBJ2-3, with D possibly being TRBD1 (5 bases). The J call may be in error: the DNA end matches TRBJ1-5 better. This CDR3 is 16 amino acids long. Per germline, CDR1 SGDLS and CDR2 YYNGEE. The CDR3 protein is CASSVESGLLTDTQHF. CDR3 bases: TGTGCCAGCAGCGTAGAGTCGGGACTCCTCACAGATACGCAGCATTTT.

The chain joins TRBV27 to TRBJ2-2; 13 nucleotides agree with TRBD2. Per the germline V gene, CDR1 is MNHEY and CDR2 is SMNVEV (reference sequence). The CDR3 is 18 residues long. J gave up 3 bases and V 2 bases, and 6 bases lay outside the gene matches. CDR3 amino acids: CASSLRGLAGTYTGELFF. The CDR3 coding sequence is TGTGCCAGCAGTTTACGGGGACTAGCGGGGACGTACACCGGGGAGCTGTTTTTT.

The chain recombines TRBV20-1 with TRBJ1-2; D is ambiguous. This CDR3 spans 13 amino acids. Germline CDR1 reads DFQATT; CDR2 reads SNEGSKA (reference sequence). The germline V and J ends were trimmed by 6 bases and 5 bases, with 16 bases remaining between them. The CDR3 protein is CSARSPDGYGYTF. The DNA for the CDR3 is TGCAGTGCCAGGAGTCCGGATGGGTATGGCTACACCTTC.

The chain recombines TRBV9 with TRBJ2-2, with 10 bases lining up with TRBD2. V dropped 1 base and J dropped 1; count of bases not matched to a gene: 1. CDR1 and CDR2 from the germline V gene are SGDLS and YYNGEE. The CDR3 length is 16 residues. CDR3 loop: CASSVTSGENTGELFF. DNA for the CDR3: TGTGCCAGCAGCGTAACTAGCGGGGAGAACACCGGGGAGCTGTTTTTT. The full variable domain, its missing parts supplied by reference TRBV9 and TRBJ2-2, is DSGVTQTPKHLITATGQRVTLRCSPRSGDLSVYWYQQSLDQGLQFLIQYYNGEERAKGNILERFSAQQFPDLHSELNLSSLELGDSALYFCASSVTSGENTGELFFGEGSRLTVL.

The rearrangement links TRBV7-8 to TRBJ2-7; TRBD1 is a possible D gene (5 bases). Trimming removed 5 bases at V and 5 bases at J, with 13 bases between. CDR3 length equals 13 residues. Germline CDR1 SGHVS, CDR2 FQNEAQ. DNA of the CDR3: TGTGCCAGCAGCCCTCTAGGGGCCCACGAGCAGTACTTC. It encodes CASSPLGAHEQYF.

The DNA for the CDR3 is TGCAGTCCGGAGGGGGGCGAGTGGGCTGGCTACACCTTC. Protein product: CSPEGGEWAGYTF. The chain uses TRBV20-1 and TRBJ1-2; a weak D match, TRBD1 (6 bases). The CDR3 extends over 13 amino acids. Germline CDR1 and CDR2: DFQATT and SNEGSKA (reference sequence). The V end was cut by 8 bases, the J end by 7 bases, with 20 bases between.

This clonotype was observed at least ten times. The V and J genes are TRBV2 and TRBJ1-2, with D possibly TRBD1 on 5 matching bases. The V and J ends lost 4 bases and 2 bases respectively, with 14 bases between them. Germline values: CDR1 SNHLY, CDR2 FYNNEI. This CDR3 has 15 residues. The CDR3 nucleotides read TGTGCCAGCAGTGGCTTAAGGGGCGAAAACTATGGCTACACCTTC. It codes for CASSGLRGENYGYTF.

In DNA form, the CDR3 reads TGTGCCAGCTCACCAATTGGGGACAGGGCATCTTATGGCTACACCTTC. Protein product: CASSPIGDRASYGYTF. J is TRBJ1-2 and V is TRBV18; 9 bases are shared with TRBD1. V lost 2 bases to trimming and J lost 5 bases; unmatched junction nucleotides: 9. This CDR3 has 16 amino acids. Germline-derived CDR1 and CDR2 are KGHSH and LQKENI.

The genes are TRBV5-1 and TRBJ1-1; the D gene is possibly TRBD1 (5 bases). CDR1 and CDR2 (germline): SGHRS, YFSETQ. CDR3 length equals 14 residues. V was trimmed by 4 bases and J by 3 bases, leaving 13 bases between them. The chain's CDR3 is CASSRQRLYTEAFF. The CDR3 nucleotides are TGCGCCAGCAGCCGACAGAGACTTTACACTGAAGCTTTCTTT.

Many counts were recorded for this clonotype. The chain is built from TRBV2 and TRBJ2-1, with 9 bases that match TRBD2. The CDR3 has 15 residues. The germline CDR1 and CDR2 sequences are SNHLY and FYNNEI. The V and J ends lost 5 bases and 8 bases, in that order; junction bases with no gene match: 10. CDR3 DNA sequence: TGTGCCAGCAGTAGGAGCGGGGGGCCGAGGGATGAGCAGTTCTTC. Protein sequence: CASSRSGGPRDEQFF. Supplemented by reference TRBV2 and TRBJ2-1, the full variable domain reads EPEVTQTPSHQVTQMGQEVILRCVPISNHLYFYWYRQILGQKVEFLVSFYNNEISEKSEIFDDQFSVERPDGSNFTLKIRSTKLEDSAMYFCASSRSGGPRDEQFFGPGTRLTVL.

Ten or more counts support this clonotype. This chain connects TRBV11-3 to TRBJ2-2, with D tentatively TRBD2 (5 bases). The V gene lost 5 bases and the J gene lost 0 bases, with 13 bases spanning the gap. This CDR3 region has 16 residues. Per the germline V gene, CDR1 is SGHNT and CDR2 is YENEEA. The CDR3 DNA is TGTGCCAGCAGCCTGGGAGACACCGCGAACACCGGGGAGCTGTTTTTT. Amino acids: CASSLGDTANTGELFF.

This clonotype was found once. The CDR3 reads CASGKRASGGGTDTQYF. CDR3 nucleotides: TGTGCCAGCGGAAAGAGGGCATCCGGGGGGGGTACAGATACGCAGTATTTT. The rearrangement joins TRBV6-1 to TRBJ2-3; 8 nucleotides align to TRBD2. This CDR3 has 17 amino acids. The V segment lost 8 bases and the J segment 3 bases; nucleotides outside the gene matches: 16. The germline V gene has CDR1 MNHNS and CDR2 SASEGT.

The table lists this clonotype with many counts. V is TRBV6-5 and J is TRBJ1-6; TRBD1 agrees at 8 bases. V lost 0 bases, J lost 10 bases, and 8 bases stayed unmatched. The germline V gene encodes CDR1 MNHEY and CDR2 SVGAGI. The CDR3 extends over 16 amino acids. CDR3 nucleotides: TGTGCCAGCAGTTACTCACCGACAGGGGCTGGGTCACCCCTCCACTTT. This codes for CASSYSPTGAGSPLHF.

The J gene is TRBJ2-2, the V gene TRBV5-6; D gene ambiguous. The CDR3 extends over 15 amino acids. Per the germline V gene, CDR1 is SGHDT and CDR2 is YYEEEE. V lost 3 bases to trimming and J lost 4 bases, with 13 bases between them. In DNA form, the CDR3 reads TGTGCCAGCAGCTACACTCGACTGGGCACCGGGGAGCTGTTTTTT. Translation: CASSYTRLGTGELFF.

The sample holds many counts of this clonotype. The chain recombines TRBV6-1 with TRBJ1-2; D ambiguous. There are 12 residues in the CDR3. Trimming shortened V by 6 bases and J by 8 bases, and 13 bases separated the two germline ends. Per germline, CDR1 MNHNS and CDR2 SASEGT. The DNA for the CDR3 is TGTGCCAGCAGATCGGAGAGGGAAGGCTACACCTTC. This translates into CASRSEREGYTF.

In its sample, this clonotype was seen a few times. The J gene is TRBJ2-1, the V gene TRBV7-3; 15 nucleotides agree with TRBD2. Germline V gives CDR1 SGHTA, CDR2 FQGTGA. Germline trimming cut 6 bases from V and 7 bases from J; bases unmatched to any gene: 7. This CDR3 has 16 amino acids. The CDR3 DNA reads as TGTGCCAGCAGTCCAGGACTAGCGGGGGGGCAGAATGAGCAGTTCTTC. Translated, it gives CASSPGLAGGQNEQFF.

The CDR3 region is CASSELGSEGNTIYF. The CDR3 DNA is TGTGCCAGCAGTGAATTGGGCAGCGAGGGAAACACCATATATTTT. The J gene is TRBJ1-3, the V gene TRBV2; D is ambiguous. This CDR3 contains 15 residues. Germline V lookup: CDR1 SNHLY, CDR2 FYNNEI. V gave up 2 bases and J gave up 4 bases, with 12 bases separating them.

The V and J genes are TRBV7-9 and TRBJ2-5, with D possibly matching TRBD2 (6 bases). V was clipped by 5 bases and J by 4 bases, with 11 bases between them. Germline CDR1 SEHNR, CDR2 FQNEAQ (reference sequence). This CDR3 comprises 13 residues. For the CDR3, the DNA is TGTGCCAGCAGCGACAACGGGGGAGAGACCCAGTACTTC. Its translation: CASSDNGGETQYF.

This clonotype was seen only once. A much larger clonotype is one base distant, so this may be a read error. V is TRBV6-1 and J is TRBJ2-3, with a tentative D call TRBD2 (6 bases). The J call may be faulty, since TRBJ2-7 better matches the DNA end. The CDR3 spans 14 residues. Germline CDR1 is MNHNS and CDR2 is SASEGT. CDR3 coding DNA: TGTGCCAGCGGCCGGACTAACTACTACTACGAGCAGTACTTC. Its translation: CASGRTNYYYEQYF.

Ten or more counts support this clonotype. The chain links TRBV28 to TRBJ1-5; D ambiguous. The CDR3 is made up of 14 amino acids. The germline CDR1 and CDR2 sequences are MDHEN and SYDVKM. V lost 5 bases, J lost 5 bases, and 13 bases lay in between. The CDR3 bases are TGTGCCAGCAGTCTTAGACCGGTCCATCAGCCCCAGCATTTT. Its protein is CASSLRPVHQPQHF.

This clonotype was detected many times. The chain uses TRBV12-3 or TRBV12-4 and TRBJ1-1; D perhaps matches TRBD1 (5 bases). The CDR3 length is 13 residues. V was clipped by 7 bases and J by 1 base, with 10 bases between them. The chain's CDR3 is CASIRGENTEAFF. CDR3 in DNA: TGTGCCAGCATTCGGGGGGAGAACACTGAAGCTTTCTTT.

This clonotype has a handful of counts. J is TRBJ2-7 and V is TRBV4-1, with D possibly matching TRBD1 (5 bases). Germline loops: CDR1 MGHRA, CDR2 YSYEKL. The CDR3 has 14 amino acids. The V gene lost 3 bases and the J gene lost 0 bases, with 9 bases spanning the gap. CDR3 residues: CASSHATDSYEQYF. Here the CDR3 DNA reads TGCGCCAGCAGCCATGCGACAGACTCCTACGAGCAGTACTTC.

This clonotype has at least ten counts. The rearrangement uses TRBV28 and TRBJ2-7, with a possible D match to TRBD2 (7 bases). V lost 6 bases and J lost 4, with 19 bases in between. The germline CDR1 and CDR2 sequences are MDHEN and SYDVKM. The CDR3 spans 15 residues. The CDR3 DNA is TGTGCCAGCAGCCAAGGGGGGGTCCCCCATTACGAGCAGTACTTC. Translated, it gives CASSQGGVPHYEQYF.

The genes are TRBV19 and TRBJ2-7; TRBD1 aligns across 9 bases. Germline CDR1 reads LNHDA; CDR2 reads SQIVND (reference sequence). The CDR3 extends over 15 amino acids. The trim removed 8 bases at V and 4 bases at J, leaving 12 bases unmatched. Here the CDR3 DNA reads TGTGCCAGTTCTTCAGGTGGGACAGGGAGTTACGAGCAGTACTTC. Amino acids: CASSSGGTGSYEQYF. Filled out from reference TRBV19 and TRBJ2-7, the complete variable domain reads DGGITQSPKYLFRKEGQNVTLSCEQNLNHDAMYWYRQDPGQGLRLIYYSQIVNDFQKGDIAEGYSVSREKKESFPLTVTSAQKNPTAFYLCASSSGGTGSYEQYFGPGTRLTVT.

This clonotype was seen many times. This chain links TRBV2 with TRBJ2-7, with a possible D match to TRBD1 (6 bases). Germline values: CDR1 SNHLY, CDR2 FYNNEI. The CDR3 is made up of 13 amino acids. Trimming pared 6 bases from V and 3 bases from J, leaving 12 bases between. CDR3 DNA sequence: TGTGCCAGCAGCTTAGGACAGTACTACGAGCAGTACTTC. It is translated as CASSLGQYYEQYF.

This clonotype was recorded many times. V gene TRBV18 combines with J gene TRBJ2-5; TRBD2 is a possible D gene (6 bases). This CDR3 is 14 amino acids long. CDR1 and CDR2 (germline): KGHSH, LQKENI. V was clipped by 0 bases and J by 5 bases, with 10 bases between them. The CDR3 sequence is CASSPPGGLETQYF. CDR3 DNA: TGTGCCAGCTCACCACCTGGAGGGTTGGAGACCCAGTACTTC.

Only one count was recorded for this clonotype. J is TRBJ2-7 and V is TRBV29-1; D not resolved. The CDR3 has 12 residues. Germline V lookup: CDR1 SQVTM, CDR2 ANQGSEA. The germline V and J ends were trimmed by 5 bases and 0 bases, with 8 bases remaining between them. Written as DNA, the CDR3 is TGCAGCGTTTTGTCCGGCTCCTACGAGCAGTACTTC. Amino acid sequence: CSVLSGSYEQYF.